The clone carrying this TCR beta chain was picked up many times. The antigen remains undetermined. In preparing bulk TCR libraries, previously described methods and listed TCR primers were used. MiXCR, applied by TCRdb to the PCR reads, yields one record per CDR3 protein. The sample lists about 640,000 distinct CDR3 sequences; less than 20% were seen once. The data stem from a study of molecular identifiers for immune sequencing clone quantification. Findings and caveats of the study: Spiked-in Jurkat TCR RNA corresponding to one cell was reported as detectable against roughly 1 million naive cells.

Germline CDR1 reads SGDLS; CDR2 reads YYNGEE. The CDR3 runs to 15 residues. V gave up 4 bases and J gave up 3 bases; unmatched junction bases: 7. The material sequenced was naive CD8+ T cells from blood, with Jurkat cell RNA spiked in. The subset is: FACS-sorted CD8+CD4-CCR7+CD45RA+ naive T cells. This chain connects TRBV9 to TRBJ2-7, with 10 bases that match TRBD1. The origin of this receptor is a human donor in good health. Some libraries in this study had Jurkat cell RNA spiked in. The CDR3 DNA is TGTGCCAGCAGCTCCACGACAGGGGGCTTCTACGAGCAGTACTTC. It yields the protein CASSSTTGGFYEQYF.